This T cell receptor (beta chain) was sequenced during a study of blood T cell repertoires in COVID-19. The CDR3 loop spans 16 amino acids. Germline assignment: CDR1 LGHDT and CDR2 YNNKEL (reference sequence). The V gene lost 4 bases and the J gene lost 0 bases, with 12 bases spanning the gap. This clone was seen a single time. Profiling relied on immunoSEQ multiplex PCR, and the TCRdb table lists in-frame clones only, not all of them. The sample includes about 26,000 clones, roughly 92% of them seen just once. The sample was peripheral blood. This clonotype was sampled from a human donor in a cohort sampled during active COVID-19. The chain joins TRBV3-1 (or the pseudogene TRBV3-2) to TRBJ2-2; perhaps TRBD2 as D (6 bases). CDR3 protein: CASSLRGGANTGELFF. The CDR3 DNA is TGTGCCAGCAGCCTAAGGGGCGGGGCGAACACCGGGGAGCTGTTTTTT.